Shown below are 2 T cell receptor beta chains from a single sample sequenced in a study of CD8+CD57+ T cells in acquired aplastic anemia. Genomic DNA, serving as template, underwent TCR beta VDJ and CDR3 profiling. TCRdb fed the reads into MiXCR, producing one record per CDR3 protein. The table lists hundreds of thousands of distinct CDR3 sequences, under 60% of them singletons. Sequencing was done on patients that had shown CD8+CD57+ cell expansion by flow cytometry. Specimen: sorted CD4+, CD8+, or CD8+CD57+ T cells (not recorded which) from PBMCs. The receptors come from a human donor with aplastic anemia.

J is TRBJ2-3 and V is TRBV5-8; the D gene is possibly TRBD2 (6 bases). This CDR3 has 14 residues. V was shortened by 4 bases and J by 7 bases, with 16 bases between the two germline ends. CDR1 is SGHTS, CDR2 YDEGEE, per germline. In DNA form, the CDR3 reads TGTGCCAGCAGCCCTAGCCTTGGGGGGAATACGCAGTATTTT. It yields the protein CASSPSLGGNTQYF.

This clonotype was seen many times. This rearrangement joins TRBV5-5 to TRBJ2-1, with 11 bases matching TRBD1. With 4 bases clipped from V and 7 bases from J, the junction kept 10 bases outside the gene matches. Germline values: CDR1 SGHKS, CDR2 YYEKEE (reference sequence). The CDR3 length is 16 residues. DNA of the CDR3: TGTGCCAGCAGCCTACTCGGACAGGGGGCTGGAAATGAGCAGTTCTTC. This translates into CASSLLGQGAGNEQFF.